Each of the 28 T cell receptor beta chains below was sequenced from the same sample in a study of cytomegalovirus exposure and HLA in healthy donors. PCR primers comprised 60 Vbeta and 13 Jbeta primers. Some clones are missing from TCRdb's copy, which holds only in-frame ones; the method was immunoSEQ multiplex PCR. Seen here are about 230,000 clones, more than 70% observed once, and the top ten hold around 0.45%. Sequencing was carried out using PBMCs. These receptors came from a boy between 10 and 17 years old in good health and CMV-seronegative.

The rearrangement uses TRBV15 and TRBJ2-1, with TRBD1 matching over 7 bases. The CDR3 covers 13 residues. V trimming: 8 bases; J trimming: 5 bases; junction bases outside the gene matches: 6. CDR1 and CDR2 from the germline V gene are LNHNV and YYDKDF (reference sequence). This chain's CDR3 is CATLRQGNNEQFF. CDR3 nucleotide sequence: TGTGCCACCTTGCGACAGGGTAACAATGAGCAGTTCTTC.

V gene TRBV25-1 combines with J gene TRBJ2-1; D may be TRBD2 (6 bases). Trimming removed 6 bases at V and 8 bases at J, with 20 bases between. Looked up from germline, CDR1 is MGHDK and CDR2 is SYGVNS. The CDR3 consists of 15 residues. CDR3 sequence: CASRDFRDRGDEQFF. The DNA for the CDR3 is TGTGCCAGCAGGGACTTCCGGGACCGCGGGGATGAGCAGTTCTTC. Based on the CDR3 plus reference TRBV25-1 and TRBJ2-1, the full variable domain is EADIYQTPRYLVIGTGKKITLECSQTMGHDKMYWYQQDPGMELHLIHYSYGVNSTEKGDLSSESTVSRIRTEHFPLTLESARPSHTSQYLCASRDFRDRGDEQFFGPGTRLTVL.

J is TRBJ2-5 and V is TRBV29-1, with 11 bases aligning to TRBD2. The better agreement between TRBJ2-7 and the DNA end casts doubt on the J call. Germline V gene sequence: CDR1 SQVTM, CDR2 ANQGSEA. The CDR3 runs to 16 residues. The CDR3 region is CSGGGLAGGFFHEQYF. CDR3 DNA: TGCAGCGGCGGGGGGCTAGCGGGAGGATTCTTCCACGAGCAGTACTTC.

V gene TRBV9 combines with J gene TRBJ1-3; TRBD1 might be the D (6 bases). The V and J ends lost 3 bases and 1 base respectively, with 11 bases between them. Germline V CDR1 and CDR2: SGDLS, YYNGEE. The CDR3 runs 15 residues. CDR3 protein: CASSDITGSGNTIYF. For the CDR3, the DNA is TGTGCCAGCAGCGACATTACAGGGTCTGGAAACACCATATATTTT.

The V call is TRBV18, the J call TRBJ1-5; D unresolved. This CDR3 is built from 13 residues. Trimming took off 6 bases at V and 4 bases at J, with 10 bases between the two ends. The V gene's germline CDR1 is KGHSH and CDR2 LQKENI. This chain's CDR3 is CASSLTQNQPQHF. In DNA form, the CDR3 reads TGTGCCAGCTCTCTTACACAGAATCAGCCCCAGCATTTT.

This chain links TRBV5-4 with TRBJ2-7; possible D gene TRBD2, 5 bases. Trimming removed 3 bases from V and 2 bases from J, with 12 bases in between. Germline-derived CDR1 and CDR2 are SGHNT and YYREEE (reference sequence). The CDR3 has 14 amino acids. CDR3 region: CASSSWGAPYEQYF. The CDR3 nucleotides are TGTGCCAGCAGCTCATGGGGAGCACCCTACGAGCAGTACTTC.

The rearrangement joins TRBV19 to TRBJ1-5, with D tentatively TRBD1 (5 bases). From germline, CDR1 is LNHDA and CDR2 SQIVND (reference sequence). The CDR3 loop spans 15 amino acids. V was cut by 6 bases and J by 2 bases, with 14 bases left in between. The CDR3 loop reads CASSGGRAGNQPQHF. For the CDR3, the DNA is TGTGCCAGTAGCGGGGGGAGGGCCGGCAATCAGCCCCAGCATTTT.

The chain employs TRBV6-5 and TRBJ2-7, with a possible D match to TRBD1 (6 bases). The length of the CDR3 is 14 residues. The V gene's germline CDR1 is MNHEY and CDR2 SVGAGI. V was trimmed by 6 bases and J by 0 bases, leaving 12 bases between them. DNA of the CDR3: TGTGCCAGCAGCCGTGACAGGACCTCCTACGAGCAGTACTTC. Protein: CASSRDRTSYEQYF.

The V call is TRBV7-2, the J call TRBJ1-4; TRBD1 matches at 7 bases. The CDR3 length is 15 residues. The J segment lost 4 bases and the V segment lost 0 bases, leaving 2 bases of the junction unmatched. CDR1 is SGHTA and CDR2 is FQGNSA in the germline V gene. The CDR3 nucleotides read TGTGCCAGCAGCTTAGCGACAGGGTTTAATGAAAAACTGTTTTTT. Residues: CASSLATGFNEKLFF.

The chain is built from TRBV9 and TRBJ1-1, with a tentative D call TRBD1 (5 bases). V was trimmed by 4 bases and J by 8 bases, leaving 18 bases between them. This CDR3 is built from 14 residues. CDR1 and CDR2 (germline): SGDLS, YYNGEE. DNA for the CDR3: TGTGCCAGCAGCATAATATCAGGGTTTCGCGAAGCTTTCTTT. It is translated as CASSIISGFREAFF.

The chain carries TRBV11-2 and TRBJ2-7; TRBD2 aligns across 13 bases. This CDR3 is built from 16 residues. Germline values: CDR1 SGHAT, CDR2 FQNNGV. The J segment lost 5 bases and the V segment lost 6 bases, leaving 10 bases of the junction unmatched. This chain's CDR3 is CASRWTSGRLSNEQYF. The DNA of the CDR3 is TGTGCCAGCAGATGGACTAGCGGGAGATTAAGCAACGAGCAGTACTTC.

CDR3: CASSYRGVNYGYTF. CDR3 bases: TGTGCCAGCAGTTATCGGGGAGTTAACTATGGCTACACCTTC. J is TRBJ1-2 and V is TRBV6-6; D unclear. The CDR3 spans 14 residues. Trimming pared 3 bases from V and 1 base from J, leaving 9 bases between. Germline V gives CDR1 MNHNY, CDR2 SVGAGI (reference sequence).

The chain carries TRBV10-3 and TRBJ2-1, with D possibly being TRBD1 (6 bases). V lost 4 bases and J 2 bases, leaving 18 bases between the germline ends. The germline V gene encodes CDR1 ENHRY and CDR2 SYGVKD. The CDR3 contains 17 residues. CDR3 in DNA: TGTGCCATCAGTGGGCACGGGACACCCGGGCCCTACAATGAGCAGTTCTTC. Residues: CAISGHGTPGPYNEQFF.

The CDR3 loop is CASNRSPTEAFF. The CDR3 bases are TGTGCCAGCAATAGGAGTCCCACTGAAGCTTTCTTT. The chain carries TRBV21-1 and TRBJ1-1. TRBV21-1 is assigned pseudogene status. CDR3 length: 12 amino acids.

Only one count was recorded for this clone. V is TRBV27 and J is TRBJ2-3; D may be TRBD2 (5 bases). This CDR3 region has 15 residues. Germline assignment: CDR1 MNHEY and CDR2 SMNVEV (reference sequence). Deletions cut 5 bases from V and 2 bases from J, with 14 bases between. CDR3 amino acids: CASSPNRGNTDTQYF. DNA for the CDR3: TGTGCCAGCAGTCCCAACCGGGGAAACACAGATACGCAGTATTTT.

This clone was observed a few times. This chain links TRBV19 with TRBJ2-7, with 11 bases fitting TRBD2. J was trimmed by 7 bases and V by 1 base; bases with no gene match: 6. Germline V gene data show CDR1 as LNHDA and CDR2 as SQIVND (reference sequence). This CDR3 spans 15 amino acids. The CDR3 DNA follows: TGTGCCAGTAGTATAGGCGCTAGCGGGAGGCGGGAGCAGTACTTC. As protein: CASSIGASGRREQYF.

This clone has only a few counts. The chain recombines TRBV14 with TRBJ1-1, with D possibly TRBD1 on 5 matching bases. V lost 1 base and J lost 5, with 11 bases in between. Germline V gene lookup returns CDR1 SGHDN and CDR2 FVKESK. This CDR3 has 14 residues. The CDR3 loop is CASSQVIGGTEAFF. The DNA of the CDR3 is TGTGCCAGCAGCCAAGTGATCGGGGGGACTGAAGCTTTCTTT.

The CDR3 loop reads CASSNTGVEQYF. For the CDR3, the DNA is TGTGCCAGCAGCAACACAGGGGTCGAGCAGTACTTC. This chain joins TRBV7-6 and TRBJ2-7; TRBD1 matches at 7 bases. Trimming took 5 bases from V and 6 from J; bases not matched to a gene: 4. From germline, CDR1 is SGHVS and CDR2 FNYEAQ. The CDR3 extends over 12 amino acids. Complete variable domain (other parts from reference TRBV7-6 and TRBJ2-7): GAGVSQSPRYKVTKRGQDVALRCDPISGHVSLYWYRQALGQGPEFLTYFNYEAQQDKSGLPNDRFSAERPEGSISTLTIQRTEQRDSAMYRCASSNTGVEQYFGPGTRLTVT.

This clone was found once. Here the CDR3 reads CATSRDYRQETQYF. CDR3 sequence (DNA): TGTGCCACCAGCAGAGATTACAGGCAGGAGACCCAGTACTTC. The V call is TRBV15, the J call TRBJ2-5, with D tentatively TRBD1 (5 bases). The CDR3 sequence is 14 residues long. Trimming stripped 0 bases from V and 5 bases from J, with 10 bases between. The germline gives CDR1 LNHNV, CDR2 YYDKDF (reference sequence).

This chain joins TRBV19 and TRBJ2-5; the match to TRBD2 covers 14 bases. Per the germline V gene, CDR1 is LNHDA and CDR2 is SQIVND (reference sequence). The CDR3 consists of 17 residues. The junction had 12 bases not matched to a gene; V was cut back by 5 bases and J by 7 bases. Written as DNA, the CDR3 is TGTGCCAGTAGTCGACGGGGGACTAGCGGGGGTTTGGGGACCCAGTACTTC. This encodes CASSRRGTSGGLGTQYF. The full variable domain, completed using reference TRBV19 and TRBJ2-5, is DGGITQSPKYLFRKEGQNVTLSCEQNLNHDAMYWYRQDPGQGLRLIYYSQIVNDFQKGDIAEGYSVSREKKESFPLTVTSAQKNPTAFYLCASSRRGTSGGLGTQYFGPGTRLLVL.

This clone appeared a single time. The V and J genes are TRBV5-1 and TRBJ2-1; TRBD2 matches at 10 bases. Germline V CDR1 and CDR2: SGHRS, YFSETQ. V was clipped by 3 bases and J by 6 bases; unmatched bases: 6. The CDR3 sequence is 15 residues long. The CDR3 sequence: CASSSGTSVINEQFF. CDR3 nucleotides: TGCGCCAGCAGCTCCGGGACTAGCGTTATCAATGAGCAGTTCTTC.

The V call is TRBV5-1, the J call TRBJ2-5; D may be TRBD2 (6 bases). Trimming pared 0 bases from V and 2 bases from J, leaving 11 bases between. The CDR3 runs to 15 residues. The V gene's germline CDR1 is SGHRS and CDR2 YFSETQ. Here the CDR3 DNA reads TGCGCCAGCAGCTTGGGGACTACACTTCAAGAGACCCAGTACTTC. Its protein is CASSLGTTLQETQYF. The variable domain in full, completed from reference TRBV5-1 and TRBJ2-5, reads KAGVTQTPRYLIKTRGQQVTLSCSPISGHRSVSWYQQTPGQGLQFLFEYFSETQRNKGNFPGRFSGRQFSNSRSEMNVSTLELGDSALYLCASSLGTTLQETQYFGPGTRLLVL.

The chain combines TRBV4-1 with TRBJ1-3, with D hard to call. Deletions cut 0 bases from V and 0 bases from J, with 6 bases between. The CDR3 totals 15 residues. The germline gives CDR1 MGHRA, CDR2 YSYEKL. CDR3 bases: TGCGCCAGCAGCCAAGAGTACAGCTCTGGAAACACCATATATTTT. Its translation: CASSQEYSSGNTIYF.

This clone was seen once. The chain recombines TRBV9 with TRBJ2-7; no clear D gene. V was trimmed by 0 bases and J by 0 bases, leaving 10 bases between them. Germline CDR1 is SGDLS and CDR2 is YYNGEE. The CDR3 consists of 15 residues. CDR3 protein: CASSVGAARSYEQYF. CDR3 in DNA: TGTGCCAGCAGCGTAGGGGCTGCTCGCTCCTACGAGCAGTACTTC.

The chain has TRBV27 and TRBJ2-7, with 10 bases fitting TRBD2. CDR1 and CDR2 from the germline V gene are MNHEY and SMNVEV (reference sequence). There are 19 residues in the CDR3. The V and J ends lost 3 bases and 4 bases, in that order; junction bases with no gene match: 18. The CDR3 here is CASSLDYKREGPLCYEQYF. The CDR3 nucleotides are TGTGCCAGCAGTTTGGACTACAAGCGGGAGGGCCCTCTTTGTTACGAGCAGTACTTC.

Here the CDR3 reads CATSLGITRSGKLFF. CDR3 sequence (DNA): TGTGCCACCAGTCTCGGAATAACCAGGAGCGGAAAACTGTTTTTT. The chain combines TRBV15 with TRBJ1-4; D gene unclear. Trimming left V 6 bases short and J 10 bases short, with 21 bases between. This CDR3 spans 15 amino acids. From germline, CDR1 is LNHNV and CDR2 YYDKDF (reference sequence).

This chain uses TRBV5-1 with TRBJ2-2, with D tentatively TRBD2 (5 bases). Germline V lookup: CDR1 SGHRS, CDR2 YFSETQ. The CDR3 is 17 residues long. The V gene lost 2 bases and the J gene lost 1 base, with 15 bases spanning the gap. The CDR3 reads CASSLDTRTLNTGELFF. DNA for the CDR3: TGCGCCAGCAGCTTAGATACTAGAACCCTGAACACCGGGGAGCTGTTTTTT.

This sequence joins TRBV30 and TRBJ1-5; TRBD1 is a possible D gene (5 bases). V was shortened by 2 bases and J by 3 bases, with 14 bases between the two germline ends. Per germline, CDR1 GTSNPN and CDR2 SVGIG (reference sequence). The CDR3 runs to 15 residues. The CDR3 region is CAWSSGQGANQPQHF. CDR3 nucleotides: TGTGCCTGGAGTTCTGGGCAGGGTGCCAATCAGCCCCAGCATTTT.